These 12 T cell receptor beta chains were all obtained from the same sample, sequenced in a study of tumor and adjacent non-tumor tissue in lung cancer. TCRbeta libraries were built with three rounds of nested PCR, modified from ARM-PCR. TCRdb re-called the multiplex PCR reads with MiXCR, one entry per CDR3 protein. This table holds 200,000 to 250,000 distinct CDR3 sequences, about two thirds found once. This sample's RNA came from whole unsorted tissue. Sequencing was carried out using lung tumor tissue. Receptors were obtained from a man aged 60 to 69 with non-small cell lung cancer.

About this clonotype: With a much larger clone just one base away, this may be a read error. The gene calls are TRBV6-6 and TRBJ1-5; D is possibly TRBD1 (6 bases). Germline V gene lookup returns CDR1 MNHNY and CDR2 SVGAGI (reference sequence). The CDR3 sequence is 12 residues long. CDR3 residues: CASSRGSQPQRF. DNA of the CDR3: TGTGCCAGCAGCAGGGGAAGTCAGCCCCAGCGTTTT.

Notes on this clonotype: The junction shows a germline mismatch at one end, possibly a read error. CDR3 sequence reads: CASSYQEKWTGELFF. CDR3 nucleotides: TGTGCCAGCAGTTATCAGGAGAAGTGGACCGGGGAACTGTTTTTT. The genes are TRBV6-9 and TRBJ2-2; D is possibly TRBD2 (5 bases). This CDR3 spans 15 amino acids. Germline V gene sequence: CDR1 MNHGY, CDR2 SVAAGI.

This clonotype appeared a few times. An end of the junction does not agree with germline; a read error may underlie this. The J gene is TRBJ2-3, the V gene TRBV12-3 or TRBV12-4; D gene ambiguous. The CDR3 has 13 amino acids. Here the CDR3 reads CAGSLGKGDTQYF. The CDR3 DNA reads TGTGCCGGCAGTTTAGGAAAGGGAGATACGCAGTATTTT.

The table lists this clonotype with many counts. This chain uses TRBV29-1 with TRBJ1-1; D unresolved. The CDR3 has 12 residues. Germline assignment: CDR1 SQVTM and CDR2 ANQGSEA. V was pared by 4 bases and J by 0 bases, with 6 bases between. For the CDR3, the DNA is TGCAGCGTTGGTTTGGTGAACACTGAAGCTTTCTTT. This translates into CSVGLVNTEAFF.

This clonotype has more than one count but fewer than ten. A much larger clone is a single base away; this may be a read error. This sequence joins TRBV12-3 or TRBV12-4 and TRBJ2-1, with 8 bases aligning to TRBD1. The CDR3 loop spans 16 amino acids. CDR3 nucleotides: TGTGCCAGCAGCTCTCCTGACAGGGGAGCCTACAATAAGCAGTTCTTC. Translation: CASSSPDRGAYNKQFF.

The V call is TRBV6-6, the J call TRBJ2-2; D is undetermined. Germline lookup yields CDR1 MNHNY and CDR2 SVGAGI (reference sequence). Trimming took 0 bases from V and 11 from J, leaving 7 bases between them. The CDR3 is 12 amino acids. DNA of the CDR3: TGTGCCAGCAGTTACTCGACCGATGAGCTGTTTTTT. This codes for CASSYSTDELFF.

The chain is built from TRBV5-4 and TRBJ2-3; TRBD2 matches 9 bases. Germline loops: CDR1 SGHNT, CDR2 YYREEE (reference sequence). The CDR3 loop spans 16 amino acids. After removal of 4 bases from V and 2 bases from J, the junction contained 8 bases not matched to a gene. The CDR3: CASSQQGLAPTDTQYF. The CDR3 DNA sequence: TGTGCCAGCAGCCAACAGGGACTAGCCCCCACAGATACGCAGTATTTT.

Worth noting for this clonotype: Mismatch with germline at one junction end may stem from a read error. The chain employs TRBV11-3 and TRBJ2-1; no definite D call. Per germline, CDR1 SGHNT and CDR2 YENEEA. The CDR3 covers 15 residues. The CDR3 protein is CSSSSEAVGYNEQFF. The DNA for the CDR3 is TGTTCCAGCAGCTCCGAGGCGGTGGGGTACAATGAGCAGTTCTTC.

This chain uses TRBV11-3 with TRBJ1-1; D ambiguous. The V end was cut by 5 bases, the J end by 0 bases, with 22 bases between. The CDR3 is 18 amino acids. Per germline, CDR1 SGHNT and CDR2 YENEEA. CDR3 nucleotides: TGTGCCAGCAGCACGCGGATATGGGAAAACTTCATGAACACTGAAGCTTTCTTT. It codes for CASSTRIWENFMNTEAFF.

To note about this clonotype: This likely comes from a read error, as the CDR3 has no conserved phenylalanine or tryptophan at its end. The chain links TRBV29-1 to TRBJ2-7; D gene unclear. V shed 4 bases and J shed 5 bases, with 6 bases lying between them. Looked up from germline, CDR1 is SQVTM and CDR2 is ANQGSEA. The CDR3 is 10 amino acids. CDR3 nucleotides: TGCAGCGTTGTTCAGAACGAGCAGTACTTA. It codes for CSVVQNEQYL.

This sequence joins TRBV6-6 and TRBJ2-7; 7 bases match TRBD1. This CDR3 comprises 16 residues. The V and J ends lost 8 bases and 3 bases, in that order; junction bases with no gene match: 16. Germline CDR1 MNHNY, CDR2 SVGAGI (reference sequence). CDR3: CASSPLTGLQFYEQYF. In DNA form, the CDR3 reads TGTGCCAGCTCCCCCCTGACAGGGCTCCAGTTCTACGAGCAGTACTTC.

The count of this clonotype is one. The V and J genes are TRBV7-9 and TRBJ1-1; 8 nucleotides agree with TRBD1. The CDR3 extends over 14 amino acids. The ends lost 5 bases at V and 7 bases at J; junction bases unmatched: 9. Germline loops: CDR1 SEHNR, CDR2 FQNEAQ (reference sequence). DNA of the CDR3: TGTGCCAGCAGCATTTGCAGGGGGCGAGGTGAAGCTTTCTTT. It specifies CASSICRGRGEAFF.